These 25 T cell receptor beta chains were all obtained from the same sample, sequenced in a study of blood T cell repertoires in COVID-19. Here immunoSEQ multiplex PCR was the method, and the copy in TCRdb shows in-frame clones only, minus some. The sample lists around 300,000 clones; approximately 88% were seen once. The specimen sequenced was PBMCs or T cells enriched from blood (not recorded which). These receptors originate from a man younger than 45 who had recovered from COVID-19.

This sequence joins TRBV5-8 and TRBJ2-1; D call uncertain. Germline V gives CDR1 SGHTS, CDR2 YDEGEE. Trimming took 2 bases from V and 8 from J, leaving 5 bases between them. The CDR3 has 11 amino acids. As DNA, the CDR3 is TGTGCCAGCAGCTTCGTCCATGAGCAGTTCTTC. Encoded protein: CASSFVHEQFF.

This sequence joins TRBV18 and TRBJ2-3, with TRBD2 identical over 11 bases. J lost 5 bases, V lost 3 bases, and 7 bases had no gene match. The CDR3 totals 16 residues. Germline CDR1 reads KGHSH; CDR2 reads LQKENI. DNA of the CDR3: TGTGCCAGCTCACCCTCACTAGCGGGGGATGTAGATACGCAGTATTTT. Residues: CASSPSLAGDVDTQYF.

V and J are TRBV14 and TRBJ1-1; D is perhaps TRBD1 (5 bases). CDR3 length: 14 amino acids. Germline V gene data show CDR1 as SGHDN and CDR2 as FVKESK. V shed 4 bases and J shed 3 bases, with 12 bases lying between them. CDR3: CASSLRAGDTEAFF. The CDR3 DNA is TGTGCCAGCAGCCTCAGGGCAGGCGACACTGAAGCTTTCTTT. Filled out from reference TRBV14 and TRBJ1-1, the complete variable domain reads EAGVTQFPSHSVIEKGQTVTLRCDPISGHDNLYWYRRVMGKEIKFLLHFVKESKQDESGMPNNRFLAERTGGTYSTLKVQPAELEDSGVYFCASSLRAGDTEAFFGQGTRLTVV.

This chain connects TRBV23-1 to TRBJ1-2, with no clear D. TRBV23-1 is an ORF; its function is uncertain. Trimming removed 0 bases at V and 8 bases at J, with 13 bases between. This CDR3 is 14 amino acids long. The CDR3 loop is CASSQSYGSEGYTF. CDR3 DNA sequence: TGCGCCAGCAGTCAATCTTACGGGAGTGAAGGCTACACCTTC.

The J gene is TRBJ2-2, the V gene TRBV4-1, with D unresolved. This CDR3 contains 17 residues. Germline V gene data show CDR1 as MGHRA and CDR2 as YSYEKL. The germline V and J ends were trimmed by 1 base and 4 bases, with 16 bases remaining between them. CDR3 in amino acids: CASSQVSQATITGELFF. CDR3 in DNA: TGCGCCAGCAGCCAAGTAAGTCAGGCGACAATCACCGGGGAGCTGTTTTTT.

The V gene is TRBV3-1 (or the pseudogene TRBV3-2), the J gene TRBJ1-2, with a possible D match to TRBD1 (5 bases). The ends were cut back, 0 bases at V and 5 bases at J, with 7 bases in the middle. CDR1 LGHDT and CDR2 YNNKEL come from the germline V gene (reference sequence). CDR3 length equals 13 residues. The CDR3 reads CASSQDGGYGYTF. CDR3 DNA: TGTGCCAGCAGCCAAGATGGGGGGTATGGCTACACCTTC.

This clone appeared once. The chain employs TRBV7-8 and TRBJ1-2; no clear D. Germline CDR1 reads SGHVS; CDR2 reads FQNEAQ. CDR3 length: 15 residues. V was trimmed by 5 bases and J by 1 base, leaving 14 bases between them. Here the CDR3 reads CASSLREQFNYGYTF. CDR3 DNA: TGTGCCAGCAGCCTTAGAGAACAGTTTAACTATGGCTACACCTTC.

The chain carries TRBV11-3 and TRBJ2-2; TRBD1 might be the D (5 bases). The CDR3 has 14 residues. V lost 1 base, J lost 4 bases, and 7 bases lay in between. The germline V gene encodes CDR1 SGHNT and CDR2 YENEEA. Written as DNA, the CDR3 is TGTGCCAGCAGCTTAGGACAGCCCACCGGGGAGCTGTTTTTT. This gives the protein CASSLGQPTGELFF.

The chain combines TRBV4-1 with TRBJ2-7, with D maybe TRBD2 (6 bases). V lost 8 bases to trimming and J lost 0 bases, with 11 bases between them. CDR1 is MGHRA, CDR2 YSYEKL, per germline. This CDR3 has 13 amino acids. The CDR3 region is CASAGTSSYEQYF. In DNA, the CDR3 is TGCGCCAGCGCCGGGACTTCCTCCTACGAGCAGTACTTC.

The gene calls are TRBV7-9 and TRBJ2-7, with 12 bases that match TRBD1. CDR1 and CDR2 (germline): SEHNR, FQNEAQ (reference sequence). V shed 1 base, J shed 6 bases, and the junction held 10 bases outside the gene matches. The CDR3 covers 17 residues. The CDR3 reads CASSLGDYRDRGPEQYF. CDR3 coding DNA: TGTGCCAGCAGCTTAGGCGATTACCGGGACAGGGGGCCCGAGCAGTACTTC.

V is TRBV15 and J is TRBJ2-7, with 7 bases fitting TRBD2. Trimming cost V 0 bases and J 5 bases; bases outside gene matches: 19. Germline assignment: CDR1 LNHNV and CDR2 YYDKDF (reference sequence). The CDR3 contains 19 residues. CDR3 loop: CATSREVPRDGPGRDEQYF. Here the CDR3 DNA reads TGTGCCACCAGCAGAGAAGTACCCCGGGACGGACCAGGGAGGGACGAGCAGTACTTC. Full variable domain (remainder filled in from reference TRBV15 and TRBJ2-7): DAMVIQNPRYQVTQFGKPVTLSCSQTLNHNVMYWYQQKSSQAPKLLFHYYDKDFNNEADTPDNFQSRRPNTSFCFLDIRSPGLGDTAMYLCATSREVPRDGPGRDEQYFGPGTRLTVT.

The gene calls are TRBV10-3 and TRBJ2-3; weak D call: TRBD1 (5 bases). Germline loops: CDR1 ENHRY, CDR2 SYGVKD. The CDR3 contains 16 residues. Deletions cut 3 bases from V and 0 bases from J, with 13 bases between. The CDR3 nucleotides read TGTGCCATCAGTGACTTGGCAGGGTCAAGCACAGATACGCAGTATTTT. It is translated as CAISDLAGSSTDTQYF.

The CDR3 is CASGARETQYF. CDR3 coding DNA: TGTGCCAGCGGGGCGCGAGAGACCCAGTACTTC. The chain recombines TRBV27 with TRBJ2-5, with D maybe TRBD1 (5 bases). With 8 bases removed from V and 4 bases from J, the gap between germline ends came to 8 bases. The CDR3 covers 11 residues. Germline lookup yields CDR1 MNHEY and CDR2 SMNVEV (reference sequence).

This chain joins TRBV5-6 and TRBJ2-7, with D perhaps matching TRBD1 (5 bases). V was pared by 0 bases and J by 4 bases, with 17 bases between. CDR1 and CDR2 (germline): SGHDT, YYEEEE. The CDR3 length is 16 residues. The CDR3 bases are TGTGCCAGCAGCTTGGCAACGGAACAGGCCTATTACGAGCAGTACTTC. Encoded protein: CASSLATEQAYYEQYF. Full variable domain (rest looked up from reference TRBV5-6 and TRBJ2-7): DAGVTQSPTHLIKTRGQQVTLRCSPKSGHDTVSWYQQALGQGPQFIFQYYEEEERQRGNFPDRFSGHQFPNYSSELNVNALLLGDSALYLCASSLATEQAYYEQYFGPGTRLTVT.

The genes are TRBV18 and TRBJ1-3; 8 positions agree with TRBD1. CDR1 and CDR2 (germline): KGHSH, LQKENI. CDR3 length: 16 residues. V lost 0 bases, J lost 4 bases, and 5 bases stayed unmatched. The CDR3 loop is CASSPPGQADGNTIYF. The CDR3 DNA reads as TGTGCCAGCTCACCACCGGGACAGGCAGACGGAAACACCATATATTTT.

This clone has a single count. This chain links TRBV30 with TRBJ2-7; unclear D gene. Trimming took 2 bases from V and 4 from J, leaving 9 bases between them. Germline-derived CDR1 and CDR2 are GTSNPN and SVGIG (reference sequence). CDR3 size: 12 residues. CDR3 loop: CAWSKTRYEQYF. The CDR3 DNA is TGTGCCTGGAGTAAGACACGGTACGAGCAGTACTTC.

The chain couples TRBV5-1 to TRBJ2-5, with 10 bases matching TRBD1. The CDR3 contains 15 residues. The V segment lost 4 bases and the J segment 5 bases; nucleotides outside the gene matches: 8. CDR1 and CDR2 from the germline V gene are SGHRS and YFSETQ. CDR3 DNA: TGCGCCAGCAGCGCGGACAGGGGGTTTGGGGAGACCCAGTACTTC. Its protein product is CASSADRGFGETQYF.

This clone was counted once. The J gene is TRBJ2-2, the V gene TRBV30; 7 bases match TRBD2. Germline CDR1 and CDR2: GTSNPN and SVGIG (reference sequence). Unmatched junction bases numbered 10, after V lost 3 bases and J lost 3 bases. The CDR3 sequence is 16 residues long. CDR3 DNA: TGTGCCTGGAGCCCTAAGTCCGGGGGGTACACCGGGGAGCTGTTTTTT. Translation: CAWSPKSGGYTGELFF.

The V gene is TRBV11-2, the J gene TRBJ2-7; TRBD1 agrees at 7 bases. The CDR3 sequence is 18 residues long. In germline, CDR1 is SGHAT, CDR2 FQNNGV. The J segment lost 3 bases and the V segment lost 5 bases, leaving 19 bases of the junction unmatched. CDR3 protein: CASSLTVTRDREYYEQYF. In DNA, the CDR3 is TGTGCCAGCAGCCTAACAGTCACCCGGGACAGAGAATACTACGAGCAGTACTTC. Using reference TRBV11-2 and TRBJ2-7 for the parts outside the CDR3, the full variable domain is EAGVAQSPRYKIIEKRQSVAFWCNPISGHATLYWYQQILGQGPKLLIQFQNNGVVDDSQLPKDRFSAERLKGVDSTLKIQPAKLEDSAVYLCASSLTVTRDREYYEQYFGPGTRLTVT.

The chain has TRBV7-9 and TRBJ1-5; TRBD1 matches at 9 bases. J lost 5 bases, V lost 4 bases, and 3 bases had no gene match. The CDR3 runs 14 residues. Germline CDR1 is SEHNR and CDR2 is FQNEAQ (reference sequence). The CDR3 DNA reads TGTGCCAGCAGCTCCGGGACAGGGTATCAGCCCCAGCATTTT. It translates to CASSSGTGYQPQHF.

V and J are TRBV28 and TRBJ1-6, with D uncertain. CDR3 length equals 15 residues. Per the germline V gene, CDR1 is MDHEN and CDR2 is SYDVKM. V lost 3 bases and J 0 bases, leaving 6 bases between the germline ends. The CDR3 nucleotides read TGTGCCAGCAGTTTCAAGAGCTCCTATAATTCACCCCTCCACTTT. Its translation is CASSFKSSYNSPLHF.

This clone was detected once. The chain combines TRBV28 with TRBJ1-4; 8 positions match TRBD1. Germline V lookup: CDR1 MDHEN, CDR2 SYDVKM. The CDR3 length is 15 residues. V was clipped by 6 bases and J by 8 bases; unmatched bases: 11. The DNA for the CDR3 is TGTGCCAGCAGGTCCCAGGGGGCGCTTGGGGAAAAACTGTTTTTT. Amino acid sequence: CASRSQGALGEKLFF.

The chain is built from TRBV5-1 and TRBJ1-2, with D possibly being TRBD1 (6 bases). The germline V and J ends were trimmed by 5 bases and 2 bases, with 13 bases remaining between them. The CDR3 extends over 14 amino acids. The germline CDR1 and CDR2 sequences are SGHRS and YFSETQ. The CDR3 sequence is CASSRDGGNYGYTF. CDR3 bases: TGCGCCAGCAGTAGGGATGGGGGCAACTATGGCTACACCTTC.

The rearrangement uses TRBV10-1 and TRBJ2-5; 8 nucleotides line up with TRBD1. There are 14 residues in the CDR3. J lost 1 base, V lost 6 bases, and 4 bases had no gene match. Germline CDR1 WNHNN, CDR2 SYGVQD (reference sequence). CDR3 sequence: CASSDGQGQETQYF. The CDR3 DNA sequence: TGCGCCAGCAGCGATGGACAGGGCCAAGAGACCCAGTACTTC.

The V gene is TRBV5-5, the J gene TRBJ1-1; no reliable D call. The V gene's germline CDR1 is SGHKS and CDR2 YYEKEE (reference sequence). The CDR3 runs to 14 residues. V was clipped by 2 bases and J by 3 bases, with 11 bases between them. CDR3 sequence: CASSLHVMDTEAFF. In DNA, the CDR3 is TGTGCCAGCAGCTTACACGTGATGGACACTGAAGCTTTCTTT.